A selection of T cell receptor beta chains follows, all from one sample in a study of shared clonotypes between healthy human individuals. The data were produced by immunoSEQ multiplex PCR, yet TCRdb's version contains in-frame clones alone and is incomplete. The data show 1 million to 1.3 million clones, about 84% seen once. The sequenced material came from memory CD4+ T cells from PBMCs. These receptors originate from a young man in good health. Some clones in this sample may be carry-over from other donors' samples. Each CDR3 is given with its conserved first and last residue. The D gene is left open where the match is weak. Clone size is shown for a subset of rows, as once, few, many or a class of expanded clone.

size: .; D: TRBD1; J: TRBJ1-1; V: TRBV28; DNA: TGTGCCAGCAGTTCATTTTCTACAGGGGGAAGGAGCACTGAAGCTTTCTTT; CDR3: CASSSFSTGGRSTEAFF
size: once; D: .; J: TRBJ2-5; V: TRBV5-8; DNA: TGTGCCAGCAGCTTCGGTGTTGGGACCCAGTACTTC; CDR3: CASSFGVGTQYF
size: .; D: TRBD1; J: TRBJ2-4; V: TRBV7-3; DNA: TGTGCCAGCAGCCAGGAGGGGACAGGGCTAGCCAAAAACATTCAGTACTTC; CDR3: CASSQEGTGLAKNIQYF
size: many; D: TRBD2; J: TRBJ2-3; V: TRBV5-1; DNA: TGCGCCAGCAGCCCATTAGCGGGAGAAGATACGCAGTATTTT; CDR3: CASSPLAGEDTQYF
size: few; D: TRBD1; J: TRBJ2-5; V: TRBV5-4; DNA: TGTGCCAGCAGCCCCGGGACAGCACAAGAGACCCAGTACTTC; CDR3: CASSPGTAQETQYF
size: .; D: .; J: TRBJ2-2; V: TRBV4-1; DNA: TGCGCCAGCAGCCAAGATCCCCGGCGCGAGGGGTACACCGGGGAGCTGTTTTTT; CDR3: CASSQDPRREGYTGELFF
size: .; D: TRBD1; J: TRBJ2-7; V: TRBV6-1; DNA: TGTGCCAGCAGTGACCGACAGGGTAGGTCCTACGAGCAGTACTTC; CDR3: CASSDRQGRSYEQYF
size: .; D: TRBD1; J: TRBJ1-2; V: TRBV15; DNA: TGTGCCACCGGGGCAGGGGGCGTAGGTGGCGGCTACACCTTC; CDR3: CATGAGGVGGGYTF
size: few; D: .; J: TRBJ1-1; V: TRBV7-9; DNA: TGTGCCAGCAGCAACATGAACACTGAAGCTTTCTTT; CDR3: CASSNMNTEAFF
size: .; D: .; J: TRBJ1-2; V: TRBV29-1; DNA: TGCAGCGTGGGGGGAGACTATGGCTACACCTTC; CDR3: CSVGGDYGYTF
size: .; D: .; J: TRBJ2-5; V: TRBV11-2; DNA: TGTGCCAGCAGCTTAGAACGATCGGAGACCCAGTACTTC; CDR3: CASSLERSETQYF
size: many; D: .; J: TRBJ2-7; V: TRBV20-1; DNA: TGCAGTGCTAGGACGGCTTACGAGCAGTACTTC; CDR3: CSARTAYEQYF
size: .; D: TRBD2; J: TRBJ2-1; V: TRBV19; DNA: TGTGCCAGTACCCCTCCTCCGGGACTAGCGGGACGAAGCTCCTACAATGAGCAGTTCTTC; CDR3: CASTPPPGLAGRSSYNEQFF
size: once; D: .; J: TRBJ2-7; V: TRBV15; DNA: TGTGCCACCAGCAGTGATTACGAGCAGTACTTC; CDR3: CATSSDYEQYF
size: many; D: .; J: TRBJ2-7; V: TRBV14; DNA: TGTGCCAGCAGCCCCCTGAGGGGCGGGAAATACGAGCAGTACTTC; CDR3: CASSPLRGGKYEQYF
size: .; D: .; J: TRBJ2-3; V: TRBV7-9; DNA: TGTGCCAGCAGCTCCGTCACTTTGGGGACGCAGTATTTT; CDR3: CASSSVTLGTQYF
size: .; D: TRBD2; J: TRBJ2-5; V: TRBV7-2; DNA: TGTGCCAGCAGCTCGGGACTAGCGGGAGGGCAAGAGACCCAGTACTTC; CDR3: CASSSGLAGGQETQYF
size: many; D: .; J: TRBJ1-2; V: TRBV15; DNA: TGTGCCACCAGCAGAGAGTCGCGGGGTGGCTACACCTTC; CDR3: CATSRESRGGYTF
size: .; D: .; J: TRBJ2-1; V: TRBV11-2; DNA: TGTGCCAGCAGCTTAGAACAGGGACCCTACAATGAGCAGTTCTTC; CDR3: CASSLEQGPYNEQFF
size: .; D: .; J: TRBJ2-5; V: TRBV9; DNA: TGTGCCAGCAGCGTAGCGGCAGGGACCCTAGGGGAGACCCAGTACTTC; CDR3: CASSVAAGTLGETQYF
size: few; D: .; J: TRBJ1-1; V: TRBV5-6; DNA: TGTGCCAGCAGCTTGGTGCAGGACACTGAAGCTTTCTTT; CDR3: CASSLVQDTEAFF
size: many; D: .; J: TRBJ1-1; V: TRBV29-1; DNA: TGCAGCGTTGTACCGGGGGGCGATTTCACTGAAGCTTTCTTT; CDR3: CSVVPGGDFTEAFF
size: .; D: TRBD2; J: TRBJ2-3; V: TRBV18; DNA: TGTGCCAGCTCACCCGGGACTAGCGGGTTGGATACGCAGTATTTT; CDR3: CASSPGTSGLDTQYF
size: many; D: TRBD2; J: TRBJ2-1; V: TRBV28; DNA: TGTGCCAGCAGCGAATCAGGGAGGGTCCACAATGAGCAGTTCTTC; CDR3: CASSESGRVHNEQFF
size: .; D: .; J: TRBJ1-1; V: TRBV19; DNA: TGTGCCAGTAGAGAGAGCACTGAAGCTTTCTTT; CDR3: CASRESTEAFF
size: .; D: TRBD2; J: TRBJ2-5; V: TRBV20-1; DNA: TGCAGTAGCGGGATAAGGGAGACCCAGTACTTC; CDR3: CSSGIRETQYF
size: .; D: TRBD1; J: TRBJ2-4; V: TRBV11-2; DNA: TGTGCCAGCAGCAATACCGGGACAGGGGTTCAGTACTTC; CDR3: CASSNTGTGVQYF
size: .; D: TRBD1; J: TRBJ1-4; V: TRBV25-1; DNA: TGTGCCAGCAGTGATTCCAGGGGGGGTGAAAAACTGTTTTTT; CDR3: CASSDSRGGEKLFF
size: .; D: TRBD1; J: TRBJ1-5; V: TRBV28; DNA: TGTGCCAGCACCAAGGGGGCCGGGCAGCCCCAGCATTTT; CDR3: CASTKGAGQPQHF
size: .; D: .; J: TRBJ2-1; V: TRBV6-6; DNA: TGTGCCAGCAGCCTTCGGGGAGGTGGGTGGTTCTTC; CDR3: CASSLRGGGWFF
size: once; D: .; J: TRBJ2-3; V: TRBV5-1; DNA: TGCGCCAGCAGCTTTCAGGGAGGCGCAGATACGCAGTATTTT; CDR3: CASSFQGGADTQYF
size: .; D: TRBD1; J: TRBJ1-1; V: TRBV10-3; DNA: TGTGCCATCAGACTACGGGACAGTCCTAACACTGAAGCTTTCTTT; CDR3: CAIRLRDSPNTEAFF
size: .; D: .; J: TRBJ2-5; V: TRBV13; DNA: TGTGCCAGCAGCCAACTCAGGACCTCCGGCATGAGCCCAGAGACCCAGTACTTC; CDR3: CASSQLRTSGMSPETQYF
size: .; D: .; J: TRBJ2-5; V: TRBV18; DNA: TGCGCCAGCTCACCACCGACGCGGGAGACCCAGTACTTC; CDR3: CASSPPTRETQYF
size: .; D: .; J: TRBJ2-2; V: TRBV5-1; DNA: TGCGCCAGCACGGACCAGGGTGCCACCGGGGAGCTGTTTTTT; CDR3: CASTDQGATGELFF
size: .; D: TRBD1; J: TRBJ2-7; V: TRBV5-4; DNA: TGTGCCAGCAGCAAGACAGGGGTCGACTACGAGCAGTACTTC; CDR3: CASSKTGVDYEQYF
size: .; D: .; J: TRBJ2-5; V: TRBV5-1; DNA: TGCGCCAGCAGCTTGGGCGGGATCGAAGAGACCCAGTACTTC; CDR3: CASSLGGIEETQYF
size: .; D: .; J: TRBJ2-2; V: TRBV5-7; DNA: TGTGCCAGCAGCCGGACTGGCTCAGGAGAGCTGTTTTTT; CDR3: CASSRTGSGELFF
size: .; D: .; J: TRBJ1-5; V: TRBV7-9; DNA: TGTGCCAGCAGCTTCCAAACGGGTGATCAGCCCCAGCATTTT; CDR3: CASSFQTGDQPQHF
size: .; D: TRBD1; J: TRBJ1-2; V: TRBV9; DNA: TGTGCCAGCAGCGTAGGGGGACAGGGTGGTCGCGGCTACACCTTC; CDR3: CASSVGGQGGRGYTF
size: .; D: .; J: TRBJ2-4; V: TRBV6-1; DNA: TGTGCCAGCGGTGAAGCGCTGGGGGGATTAGCCAAAAACATTCAGTACTTC; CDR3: CASGEALGGLAKNIQYF
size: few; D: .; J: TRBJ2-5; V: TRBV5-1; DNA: TGCGCCAGCAGCCCAGGGGTACAAGAGACCCAGTACTTC; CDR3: CASSPGVQETQYF